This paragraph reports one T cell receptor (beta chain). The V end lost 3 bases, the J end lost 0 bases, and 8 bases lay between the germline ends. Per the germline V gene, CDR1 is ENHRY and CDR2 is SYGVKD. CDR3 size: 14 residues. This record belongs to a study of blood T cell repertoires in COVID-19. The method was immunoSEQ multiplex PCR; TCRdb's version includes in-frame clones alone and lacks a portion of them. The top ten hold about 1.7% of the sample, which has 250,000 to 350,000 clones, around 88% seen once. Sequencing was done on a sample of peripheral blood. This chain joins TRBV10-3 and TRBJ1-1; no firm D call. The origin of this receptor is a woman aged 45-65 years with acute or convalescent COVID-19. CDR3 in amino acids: CAISDTGMNTEAFF. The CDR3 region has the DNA TGTGCCATCAGTGATACCGGGATGAACACTGAAGCTTTCTTT.